These 5 T cell receptor beta chains share one sample of origin, sequenced in a study of T cells in Graves' hyperthyroidism and ophthalmopathy. Template material for amplifying TCR beta CDR3 regions consisted of RNA transcripts. In the first-round RT-PCR of the TCR CDR3, the HTBI primer set was used. MiXCR was run by TCRdb on the multiplex PCR reads, yielding one entry per CDR3 protein. This table has about 570,000 distinct CDR3 sequences, around 45% appearing once. The specimen was peripheral blood or thyroid tissue (not recorded which). These receptors all stem from an adult woman with Graves' disease, either hyperthyroidism or ophthalmopathy (not recorded which).

This clonotype has ten or more counts. CDR3 protein: CAISDPTGTSGRLYEQYF. The CDR3 nucleotides are TGTGCCATCAGTGACCCAACCGGGACTAGCGGGAGACTTTACGAGCAGTACTTC. This chain joins TRBV10-3 and TRBJ2-7, with 14 bases matching TRBD2. V dropped 3 bases and J dropped 4; count of bases not matched to a gene: 11. Germline CDR1 is ENHRY and CDR2 is SYGVKD. The CDR3 sequence is 18 residues long.

The rearrangement links TRBV20-1 to TRBJ1-2; possible D gene TRBD1, 5 bases. Trimming removed 3 bases at V and 9 bases at J, with 20 bases between. This CDR3 is built from 14 residues. CDR1 is DFQATT, CDR2 SNEGSKA, per germline (reference sequence). In nucleotides, the CDR3 is TGCAGTGCTAGCGACAGCATGGTCCCTGGCAGCTACACCTTC. This codes for CSASDSMVPGSYTF.

This clonotype was seen many times. This chain uses TRBV4-2 with TRBJ2-7, with 9 bases lining up with TRBD1. CDR3 size: 15 residues. Germline CDR1 LGHNA, CDR2 YNFKEQ. With 1 base clipped from V and 3 bases from J, the junction kept 4 bases outside the gene matches. This chain's CDR3 is CASSQARQGGYEQYF. CDR3 nucleotides: TGTGCCAGCAGCCAAGCCCGACAGGGGGGCTACGAGCAGTACTTC.

Notes on this clonotype: Being one base from a much bigger clone, this may be a read error. The V and J genes are TRBV19 and TRBJ1-2, with D possibly matching TRBD1 (6 bases). The CDR3 totals 15 residues. Germline V gene data show CDR1 as LNHDA and CDR2 as SQIVND (reference sequence). The ends were cut back, 5 bases at V and 6 bases at J, with 19 bases in the middle. The CDR3 protein is CASSVRGGEKDGYTF. For the CDR3, the DNA is TGTGCCAGTAGTGTTAGGGGGGGAGAAAAAGATGGCTACACCTTC. The full variable domain, with the rest looked up from reference TRBV19 and TRBJ1-2, is DGGITQSPKYLFRKEGQNVTLSCEQNLNHDAMYWYRQDPGQGLRLIYYSQIVNDFQKGDIAEGYSVSREKKESFPLTVTSAQKNPTAFYLCASSVRGGEKDGYTFGSGTRLTVV.

This chain joins TRBV25-1 and TRBJ1-4; 10 bases are shared with TRBD1. Unmatched junction bases numbered 4, after V lost 4 bases and J lost 8 bases. The CDR3 has 14 amino acids. Germline CDR1 is MGHDK and CDR2 is SYGVNS. This CDR3 reads CASSGRTGGEKLFF. The DNA for the CDR3 is TGTGCCAGCAGTGGGAGGACAGGGGGGGAAAAACTGTTTTTT.